One and the same sample provided the 30 T cell receptor beta chains below, sequenced in a study of blood T cell repertoires in COVID-19. TCRdb's table, derived via immunoSEQ multiplex PCR, lists solely in-frame clones and lacks some. The sample shows approximately 310,000 clones, 70% to 90% of them seen only once. What was sequenced was PBMCs or T cells enriched from blood (not recorded which). The receptors here all came from a man aged 25-45 years who had recovered from COVID-19.

The V gene is TRBV30, the J gene TRBJ1-5, with D perhaps TRBD1 (6 bases). The CDR3 spans 13 residues. Germline V gene lookup returns CDR1 GTSNPN and CDR2 SVGIG (reference sequence). The V end was cut by 5 bases, the J end by 0 bases, with 8 bases between. CDR3 in DNA: TGTGCCTGGGGGACACATAGCAATCAGCCCCAGCATTTT. This translates into CAWGTHSNQPQHF.

In this sample, this clone turned up once. This chain links TRBV3-1 (or the pseudogene TRBV3-2) with TRBJ2-7; 9 nucleotides match TRBD2. The CDR3 contains 17 residues. Germline trimming cut 3 bases from V and 1 base from J; bases unmatched to any gene: 10. From germline, CDR1 is LGHDT and CDR2 YNNKEL (reference sequence). CDR3 DNA: TGTGCCAGCAGCCACCCCGTGAGCGGGGGGCTTTCCTACGAGCAGTACTTC. This translates into CASSHPVSGGLSYEQYF.

This chain connects TRBV11-2 to TRBJ2-2, with TRBD2 identical over 9 bases. The CDR3 totals 15 residues. Germline trimming cut 2 bases from V and 5 bases from J; bases unmatched to any gene: 3. The germline V gene has CDR1 SGHAT and CDR2 FQNNGV. The CDR3 is CASSLMLAGTGELFF. The CDR3 nucleotides are TGTGCCAGCAGCTTAATGCTAGCGGGGACCGGGGAGCTGTTTTTT.

This rearrangement joins TRBV4-1 to TRBJ2-3; 8 bases match TRBD2. Germline CDR1 is MGHRA and CDR2 is YSYEKL. With 3 bases clipped from V and 2 bases from J, the junction kept 4 bases outside the gene matches. The CDR3 is 15 amino acids. The chain's CDR3 is CASSQGGGHTDTQYF. CDR3 DNA sequence: TGCGCCAGCAGCCAGGGCGGGGGGCACACAGATACGCAGTATTTT.

The V call is TRBV6-5, the J call TRBJ2-7; perhaps TRBD2 as D (5 bases). The germline V and J ends were trimmed by 5 bases and 4 bases, with 15 bases remaining between them. The CDR3 length is 14 residues. Germline V gene sequence: CDR1 MNHEY, CDR2 SVGAGI. Written as DNA, the CDR3 is TGTGCCAGCAGTCAACTCGACGGGATATACGAGCAGTACTTC. It codes for CASSQLDGIYEQYF.

The V call is TRBV7-2, the J call TRBJ1-1; the D is unclear. The CDR3 is 13 amino acids. The V gene lost 5 bases and the J gene lost 5 bases, with 12 bases spanning the gap. The germline V gene encodes CDR1 SGHTA and CDR2 FQGNSA. The CDR3 loop is CASSPNGVTEAFF. CDR3 nucleotide sequence: TGTGCCAGCAGCCCAAACGGTGTTACTGAAGCTTTCTTT.

The CDR3 nucleotides are TGTGCCAGCAGTGGGACAGTTTATGGCTACACCTTC. Translated, it gives CASSGTVYGYTF. The chain recombines TRBV2 with TRBJ1-2, with TRBD1 as a possible D gene (6 bases). This CDR3 region has 12 residues. CDR1 is SNHLY and CDR2 is FYNNEI in the germline V gene. V lost 4 bases to trimming and J lost 5 bases, with 8 bases between them.

The gene calls are TRBV27 and TRBJ1-3; D uncertain. Germline values: CDR1 MNHEY, CDR2 SMNVEV (reference sequence). CDR3 length: 14 amino acids. Trimming took 7 bases from V and 3 from J, leaving 13 bases between them. The CDR3 reads CASKRGGNGNTIYF. In nucleotides, the CDR3 is TGTGCCAGCAAGCGGGGAGGAAATGGAAACACCATATATTTT.

This clone turned up a few times. This chain uses TRBV7-2 with TRBJ2-7; 11 bases are a match to TRBD2. With V trimmed by 2 bases and J by 3 bases, 6 bases remained unmatched. The CDR3 is 16 residues long. Germline V gene sequence: CDR1 SGHTA, CDR2 FQGNSA. The CDR3 DNA sequence: TGTGCCAGCAGCTTAAACGTAGCGGGGGGGCGCTACGAGCAGTACTTC. Translation gives CASSLNVAGGRYEQYF.

The V call is TRBV12-5, the J call TRBJ1-3; TRBD1 is a possible D gene (6 bases). Between the trimmed V and J ends, which lost 6 bases and 4 bases, there was a span of 13 bases. The CDR3 extends over 14 amino acids. From germline, CDR1 is LGHNT and CDR2 FRNRAP. In nucleotides, the CDR3 is TGTGCTAGTGGGTACGGGGGGCCCGGAAACACCATATATTTT. This sequence encodes CASGYGGPGNTIYF.

The rearrangement links TRBV27 to TRBJ1-1; unclear D gene. From germline, CDR1 is MNHEY and CDR2 SMNVEV (reference sequence). Trimming cost V 3 bases and J 1 base, with 12 bases left between them. The CDR3 has 15 residues. The CDR3 nucleotides read TGTGCCAGCAGTTTCTCCTACAGAACGAACACTGAAGCTTTCTTT. This encodes CASSFSYRTNTEAFF.

This rearrangement joins TRBV5-1 to TRBJ1-2; 9 positions match TRBD1. The CDR3 totals 19 residues. With 5 bases clipped from V and 3 bases from J, the junction kept 20 bases outside the gene matches. Germline CDR1 is SGHRS and CDR2 is YFSETQ. CDR3: CASSPDHRDRAALHYGYTF. In DNA form, the CDR3 reads TGCGCCAGCAGTCCTGACCATCGGGACAGGGCCGCTTTACACTATGGCTACACCTTC.

This clone was detected only once. The chain recombines TRBV4-1 with TRBJ2-7; the match to TRBD2 covers 7 bases. The germline gives CDR1 MGHRA, CDR2 YSYEKL. V dropped 4 bases and J dropped 2; count of bases not matched to a gene: 5. This CDR3 spans 14 amino acids. CDR3: CASSRGGSPYEQYF. In DNA form, the CDR3 reads TGCGCCAGCAGCCGGGGGGGTTCCCCCTACGAGCAGTACTTC.

Concerning this clone itself: One end of the junction is discordant with germline, which a read error may explain. The rearrangement links TRBV7-7 to TRBJ2-2; D is unresolved. The germline gives CDR1 SSHAT, CDR2 FNYEAQ (reference sequence). There are 15 residues in the CDR3. CDR3 DNA: TGTGCTAGCAGCTTAGTTTTCGGGAACACCGGGGAGCTGTTTTTT. Translation: CASSLVFGNTGELFF.

The CDR3 bases are TGTGCCAGCAGTCCGACAGGGGGCCCGAATCAGCCCCAGCATTTT. This gives the protein CASSPTGGPNQPQHF. The chain has TRBV6-5 and TRBJ1-5, with 10 bases lining up with TRBD1. Losses at the gene ends were 5 bases for V and 4 bases for J; bases not matched to a gene: 5. This CDR3 region has 15 residues. Germline assignment: CDR1 MNHEY and CDR2 SVGAGI.

J is TRBJ1-1 and V is TRBV7-8, with D perhaps TRBD1 (5 bases). The V and J ends lost 2 bases and 1 base respectively, with 14 bases between them. Germline V gene sequence: CDR1 SGHVS, CDR2 FQNEAQ. This CDR3 contains 16 residues. CDR3 sequence reads: CASSLRGVLENTEAFF. As DNA, the CDR3 is TGTGCCAGCAGCTTAAGGGGCGTTTTGGAGAACACTGAAGCTTTCTTT.

Here the CDR3 reads CASSFRGWGEQYF. As DNA, the CDR3 is TGTGCCAGCAGTTTTAGGGGCTGGGGCGAGCAGTACTTC. This rearrangement joins TRBV6-2 or TRBV6-3 to TRBJ2-7; maybe TRBD1 (5 bases). Looked up from germline, CDR1 is MNHEY and CDR2 is SVGEGT. The CDR3 consists of 13 residues. V lost 4 bases, J lost 6 bases, and 13 bases lay in between.

The chain joins TRBV4-1 to TRBJ1-5, with TRBD1 as a possible D gene (5 bases). V lost 1 base and J 5 bases, leaving 9 bases between the germline ends. Germline V gives CDR1 MGHRA, CDR2 YSYEKL. This CDR3 comprises 14 residues. This CDR3 reads CASSQVQGDQPQHF. DNA of the CDR3: TGCGCCAGCAGCCAAGTCCAGGGCGATCAGCCCCAGCATTTT.

In nucleotides, the CDR3 is TGTGCCTGGAGTGCATTGAACACCGGGGAGCTGTTTTTT. Translated: CAWSALNTGELFF. V is TRBV30 and J is TRBJ2-2; unclear D gene. Between the trimmed V and J ends, which lost 1 base and 1 base, there was a span of 4 bases. In germline, CDR1 is GTSNPN, CDR2 SVGIG (reference sequence). The CDR3 runs to 13 residues.

The chain links TRBV7-8 to TRBJ1-5; a possible D gene is TRBD1 (6 bases). CDR1 is SGHVS and CDR2 is FQNEAQ in the germline V gene. V shed 5 bases and J shed 4 bases, with 9 bases lying between them. This CDR3 contains 13 residues. In nucleotides, the CDR3 is TGTGCCAGCAGCGTCAGGGGAAATCAGCCCCAGCATTTT. This translates into CASSVRGNQPQHF.

This clone was observed once. The chain employs TRBV25-1 and TRBJ1-2, with 9 positions matching TRBD1. The V gene's germline CDR1 is MGHDK and CDR2 SYGVNS. The V gene end was trimmed by 3 bases and the J gene end by 5 bases; junction bases not matched to a gene: 4. This CDR3 is 14 amino acids long. As DNA, the CDR3 is TGTGCCAGCAGTGAGGGACAGGGAGCGTATGGCTACACCTTC. It yields the protein CASSEGQGAYGYTF.

This clone came up once. V is TRBV11-2 and J is TRBJ1-1; TRBD1 is a possible D gene (5 bases). The V end was cut by 6 bases, the J end by 0 bases, with 8 bases between. CDR1 SGHAT and CDR2 FQNNGV come from the germline V gene. CDR3 length: 13 amino acids. CDR3 in amino acids: CASSSRVNTEAFF. For the CDR3, the DNA is TGTGCCAGCAGTTCCAGGGTGAACACTGAAGCTTTCTTT.

The V and J genes are TRBV7-9 and TRBJ2-1, with a possible D match to TRBD2 (6 bases). This CDR3 is 13 amino acids long. V gave up 3 bases and J gave up 10 bases, with 13 bases separating them. In germline, CDR1 is SEHNR, CDR2 FQNEAQ (reference sequence). DNA for the CDR3: TGTGCCAGCAGCTTTGGTGGGGCGGGAGAGCAGTTCTTC. Translating it yields CASSFGGAGEQFF.

The chain carries TRBV6-1 and TRBJ1-6; tentative D call: TRBD1 (5 bases). The CDR3 runs to 15 residues. V was pared by 2 bases and J by 7 bases, with 12 bases between. Per germline, CDR1 MNHNS and CDR2 SASEGT. CDR3 nucleotide sequence: TGTGCCAGCAGTGAATATCCTAGGGGAAATTCACCCCTCCACTTT. It is translated as CASSEYPRGNSPLHF.

The chain recombines TRBV19 with TRBJ1-1; the D gene is possibly TRBD1 (6 bases). The CDR3 totals 16 residues. V gave up 4 bases and J gave up 0 bases, with 15 bases separating them. Germline V lookup: CDR1 LNHDA, CDR2 SQIVND (reference sequence). This CDR3 is CASSTFQGQLNTEAFF. In DNA, the CDR3 is TGTGCCAGTAGTACCTTTCAAGGACAGCTGAACACTGAAGCTTTCTTT.

This sequence joins TRBV6-4 and TRBJ2-3; TRBD1 agrees at 9 bases. With V trimmed by 6 bases and J by 5 bases, 9 bases remained unmatched. CDR3 length: 15 residues. The germline gives CDR1 MRHNA, CDR2 SNTAGT. DNA of the CDR3: TGTGCCAGCAGCCGAACACAGGGGGCTATAGATACGCAGTATTTT. Protein: CASSRTQGAIDTQYF.

The chain recombines TRBV25-1 with TRBJ2-2, with a possible D match to TRBD2 (6 bases). Trimming removed 4 bases from V and 3 bases from J, with 12 bases in between. Germline assignment: CDR1 MGHDK and CDR2 SYGVNS. This CDR3 comprises 15 residues. The CDR3 sequence: CASSAGGTHTGELFF. In DNA, the CDR3 is TGTGCCAGCAGTGCTGGAGGGACTCACACCGGGGAGCTGTTTTTT.

The chain links TRBV7-3 to TRBJ1-1, with 7 positions matching TRBD1. Germline assignment: CDR1 SGHTA and CDR2 FQGTGA. Trimming at V came to 2 bases and at J to 3 bases, leaving 0 bases not matched to a gene. The CDR3 contains 13 residues. CDR3 in DNA: TGTGCCAGCAGCTTAGACAGGGACACTGAAGCTTTCTTT. Protein: CASSLDRDTEAFF.

This chain uses TRBV6-5 with TRBJ1-6; 7 nucleotides align to TRBD1. Germline loops: CDR1 MNHEY, CDR2 SVGAGI. CDR3 length: 13 amino acids. The V segment lost 9 bases and the J segment 10 bases; nucleotides outside the gene matches: 9. The chain's CDR3 is CASRAGTDSPLHF. CDR3 bases: TGTGCCAGTAGGGCCGGGACAGACTCACCCCTCCACTTT.

The chain couples TRBV5-4 to TRBJ2-7, with 15 bases identical to TRBD2. Trimming took 4 bases from V and 2 from J; bases not matched to a gene: 7. The germline V gene encodes CDR1 SGHNT and CDR2 YYREEE (reference sequence). This CDR3 comprises 17 residues. Here the CDR3 DNA reads TGTGCCAGCAGCCCGGGGACTAGCGGGGGGCCCGCCTACGAGCAGTACTTC. Translating gives CASSPGTSGGPAYEQYF. Full variable domain (missing parts from reference TRBV5-4 and TRBJ2-7): ETGVTQSPTHLIKTRGQQVTLRCSSQSGHNTVSWYQQALGQGPQFIFQYYREEENGRGNFPPRFSGLQFPNYSSELNVNALELDDSALYLCASSPGTSGGPAYEQYFGPGTRLTVT.